The TCR beta chain described here comes from a study of blood T cell repertoires in COVID-19 (dated by TCRdb to about 2020). Context from the whole study: Samples from collaborators originated in the United States, Italy and Spain and spanned both the acute and convalescent phases of COVID-19. The repertoires were released in a freely available public database intended as a resource for research on the immune response to SARS-CoV-2. The material from the prospective study consisted of cDNA or gDNA derived from T cells, B-cell-depleted T cells, or PBMCs. The samples were drawn from the first 160 participants of the ongoing ImmuneRACE study and from over a thousand subjects provided by 6 global collaborators. Where available, HLA class I and class II types were taken from metadata supplied by the sample provider and were not determined by assay-based typing. Sample metadata almost always included a de-identified subject ID, COVID-19 status, age in years and sex. The dataset comprised deeply sampled blood TCRbeta repertoires from subjects exposed to, actively infected with, or recovered from COVID-19.

The CDR3 runs 17 amino acids, cysteine and phenylalanine included. The only DNA kept is the CDR3, 51 bases in frame from the first base. Ends trimmed: V by 1 base, J by 7 bases; bases unmatched to a gene: 8. CDR1 and CDR2 are read off the germline V gene as SGHVS and FNYEAQ. Overall study outcomes, separate from this receptor: How much clinical and demographic metadata was included differed by source and by participant, and the metadata was provided uncurated.

Collaborating institutions collected whole blood in K2EDTA tubes following their own protocols. For TCRbeta analysis, collaborators shipped samples in one of three forms: frozen whole blood, isolated PBMCs, or DNA extracted from either of those sample types. TCRbeta CDR3 regions were amplified from genomic DNA using the immunoSEQ Assay, a bias-controlled multiplex PCR. In the paper's pipeline: Nucleated cell counts per sample were estimated from amplification of reference gene primers within the assay. To quantify the absolute abundance of each unique TCRbeta CDR3 rearrangement, sequence reads were collapsed and filtered. For each sample, productive Simpson clonality was calculated as the square root of Simpson's diversity index over productive rearrangements. The table was pulled from immuneACCESS by TCRdb, which kept in-frame rearrangements only. Such tables lose some clones; where checked, under half of the loss comes from unresolved V genes, and the rest has no known cause. V and J calls and clone size are those listed in that table; D and trimming were worked out from the DNA. The sample yields 90,000 to 130,000 clones; around 83% were counted once. The top ten constitute around 8% of the sample.

About this clone itself: Its antigen remains unidentified. Per-nucleotide qualities are absent, and no much larger clonotype sits a single base away.

Sequencing input: peripheral blood. The sequence was collected from a man in his 70s with acute or convalescent COVID-19. The chain joins TRBV7-6 to TRBJ2-1; 12 central nucleotides agree with TRBD1. The CDR3 is CASSLVGTGGVLNEQFF. The bases are TGTGCCAGCAGCTTAGTAGGGACAGGGGGCGTCCTGAATGAGCAGTTCTTC. Outside the CDR3, residues come from the reference TRBV7-6 and TRBJ2-1 proteins, so the full variable domain is: GAGVSQSPRYKVTKRGQDVALRCDPISGHVSLYWYRQALGQGPEFLTYFNYEAQQDKSGLPNDRFSAERPEGSISTLTIQRTEQRDSAMYRCASSLVGTGGVLNEQFFGPGTRLTVL.